Here is one TCR beta chain with its context. This CDR3 is missing its conserved last phenylalanine or tryptophan, likely due to a read error. Assay used: immunoSEQ multiplex PCR; TCRdb lists only in-frame clones, some missing. This sample has about 150,000 clones, with 90% found just once. This entry belongs to a study of T cell responses to AZD1222 COVID-19 vaccine. V lost 6 bases to trimming and J lost 6 bases; unmatched junction nucleotides: 9. The CDR3 has 15 residues. Germline V gives CDR1 LNHDA, CDR2 SQIVND (reference sequence). The J gene is TRBJ1-2, the V gene TRBV19; 11 nucleotides align to TRBD1. This sample comprised peripheral blood, obtained on day 0 of AZD1222 vaccination. The sequence came from an adult in good health. The CDR3 region has the DNA TGTGCCAGTAGGGACAGGGGGCGCGGGTTGGATGGCTACACCCTC. Amino acids: CASRDRGRGLDGYTL.